A single sample gave rise to the 8 T cell receptor beta chains below, sequenced in a study of blood T cell repertoires in COVID-19. Measured with immunoSEQ multiplex PCR; TCRdb has only the in-frame clones, and not every one. This table has about 40,000 clones, around 80% appearing once. Sequenced: peripheral blood. The source is a man older than 75 with active or convalescent COVID-19.

CDR3 residues: CASSIRDSLTMREKLFF. Here the CDR3 DNA reads TGTGCCAGTAGTATCCGGGACAGCCTGACGATGCGGGAAAAACTGTTTTTT. The V gene is TRBV19, the J gene TRBJ1-4, with 7 bases matching TRBD1. The CDR3 is 17 residues long. J gave up 8 bases and V 3 bases, and 15 bases lay outside the gene matches. Germline V gene data show CDR1 as LNHDA and CDR2 as SQIVND (reference sequence). The complete variable domain, with remaining parts taken from reference TRBV19 and TRBJ1-4, reads DGGITQSPKYLFRKEGQNVTLSCEQNLNHDAMYWYRQDPGQGLRLIYYSQIVNDFQKGDIAEGYSVSREKKESFPLTVTSAQKNPTAFYLCASSIRDSLTMREKLFFGSGTQLSVL.

This clone was seen only once. One junction end does not reproduce the germline sequence, and a read error may be involved. Here the CDR3 reads CASSLGTGGWETQYF. The DNA of the CDR3 is TGTGCTAGCAGCTTAGGGACAGGGGGCTGGGAGACCCAGTACTTC. This chain joins TRBV7-7 and TRBJ2-5; 12 bases are shared with TRBD1. CDR1 SSHAT and CDR2 FNYEAQ come from the germline V gene (reference sequence). The CDR3 has 15 amino acids.

The rearrangement uses TRBV3-1 (or the pseudogene TRBV3-2) and TRBJ2-2, with 8 nucleotides matching TRBD1. CDR3 length: 14 residues. Germline V gives CDR1 LGHDT, CDR2 YNNKEL (reference sequence). The V and J ends lost 8 bases and 2 bases, in that order; junction bases with no gene match: 4. CDR3 in amino acids: CASRDRLNTGELFF. In DNA form, the CDR3 reads TGTGCCAGCCGGGACAGGTTAAACACCGGGGAGCTGTTTTTT.

The chain is built from TRBV19 and TRBJ1-2; 10 bases agree with TRBD1. The J segment lost 4 bases and the V segment lost 3 bases, leaving 2 bases of the junction unmatched. Germline V gives CDR1 LNHDA, CDR2 SQIVND (reference sequence). The CDR3 contains 14 residues. The CDR3 DNA sequence: TGTGCCAGTAGTATGACAGGGGGCGGCTATGGCTACACCTTC. Its translation: CASSMTGGGYGYTF.

The chain joins TRBV9 to TRBJ2-7; D is unresolved. Trimming took 4 bases from V and 5 from J, leaving 13 bases between them. The CDR3 runs 13 residues. Per germline, CDR1 SGDLS and CDR2 YYNGEE. DNA of the CDR3: TGTGCCAGCAGCCCGCTCCGCCTAGACGAGCAGTACTTC. Its translation is CASSPLRLDEQYF.

The chain combines TRBV6-5 with TRBJ1-5, with D unresolved. Germline CDR1 reads MNHEY; CDR2 reads SVGAGI. CDR3 length: 14 residues. V lost 4 bases to trimming and J lost 2 bases, with 9 bases between them. CDR3: CASSSNGGNQPQHF. CDR3 in DNA: TGTGCCAGCAGTTCCAACGGAGGCAATCAGCCCCAGCATTTT.

The rearrangement joins TRBV29-1 to TRBJ1-1; TRBD1 might be the D (5 bases). CDR1 SQVTM and CDR2 ANQGSEA come from the germline V gene. V was clipped by 7 bases and J by 1 base, with 13 bases between them. The length of the CDR3 is 13 residues. The chain's CDR3 is CSAEGGENTEAFF. CDR3 in DNA: TGCAGCGCCGAGGGAGGGGAGAACACTGAAGCTTTCTTT.

This clone has a single count. V gene TRBV29-1 combines with J gene TRBJ2-3, with D tentatively TRBD1 (6 bases). Germline CDR1 reads SQVTM; CDR2 reads ANQGSEA. The V end lost 3 bases, the J end lost 2 bases, and 15 bases lay between the germline ends. This CDR3 is built from 15 residues. The CDR3 coding sequence is TGCAGCGTTGACTTCTCGGACAGTTACACAGATACGCAGTATTTT. It is translated as CSVDFSDSYTDTQYF.